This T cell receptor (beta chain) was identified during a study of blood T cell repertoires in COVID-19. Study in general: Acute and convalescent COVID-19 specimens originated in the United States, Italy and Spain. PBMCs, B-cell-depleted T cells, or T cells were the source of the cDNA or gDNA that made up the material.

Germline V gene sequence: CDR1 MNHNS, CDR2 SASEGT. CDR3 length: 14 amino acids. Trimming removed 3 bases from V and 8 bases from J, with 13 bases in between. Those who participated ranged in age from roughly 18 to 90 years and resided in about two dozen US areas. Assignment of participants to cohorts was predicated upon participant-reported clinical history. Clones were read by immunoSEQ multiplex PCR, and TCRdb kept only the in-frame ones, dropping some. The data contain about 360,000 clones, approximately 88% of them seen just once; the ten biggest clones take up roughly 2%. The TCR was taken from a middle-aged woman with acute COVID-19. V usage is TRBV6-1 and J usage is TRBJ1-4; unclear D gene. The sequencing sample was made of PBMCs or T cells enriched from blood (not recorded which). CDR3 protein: CASSDRTREEKLFF. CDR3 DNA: TGTGCCAGCAGTGACCGGACTCGGGAGGAAAAACTGTTTTTT.